The clone carrying this T cell receptor (beta chain) has just a few counts. Some clones are missing from TCRdb's copy, which holds only in-frame ones; the method was immunoSEQ multiplex PCR. The data contain some 200,000 clones, roughly nine tenths of them seen just once; the ten biggest clones take up approximately 11%. This CDR3 region has 14 residues. Germline-derived CDR1 and CDR2 are SGDLS and YYNGEE. V shed 3 bases and J 2 bases; nucleotides not matched to a gene: 3. The data stem from a study of blood T cell repertoires in COVID-19. Study-wide context: Italy, Spain and the United States were the sources of the convalescent and acute COVID-19 samples.

Sequences were obtained from peripheral blood. The chain employs TRBV9 and TRBJ2-3; TRBD2 agrees at 7 bases. This TCR was recovered from a woman aged 55-70 years with COVID-19, enrolled during active disease. Here the CDR3 DNA reads TGTGCCAGCAGCGCAGCGGGGATCACAGATACGCAGTATTTT. Translated: CASSAAGITDTQYF.